This TCR beta chain is from a study of human T cells and chemical hapten exposure. Study-level results: TCRs at a frequency above 1 in 1000 stayed unchanged with DPC sensitization.

V was trimmed by 4 bases and J by 2 bases, leaving 18 bases between them. There are 16 residues in the CDR3. From germline, CDR1 is SQVTM and CDR2 ANQGSEA. The study extracted total RNA from unfractionated whole blood. For this clonotype: Its antigen is currently unknown.

What the library attached to individual cDNA molecules were unique molecular identifiers. TCRdb reprocessed the 5' RACE reads with MiXCR, giving one entry per CDR3 protein. The sample lists about 81,000 distinct CDR3 sequences; roughly 8.4% were seen once. V and J are TRBV29-1 and TRBJ2-1; maybe TRBD1 (6 bases). This TCR was recovered from a male donor in good health. CDR3 sequence: CSVGGLGGFAYNEQFF. CDR3 DNA: TGCAGCGTTGGGGGGCTAGGGGGTTTCGCCTACAATGAGCAGTTCTTC.